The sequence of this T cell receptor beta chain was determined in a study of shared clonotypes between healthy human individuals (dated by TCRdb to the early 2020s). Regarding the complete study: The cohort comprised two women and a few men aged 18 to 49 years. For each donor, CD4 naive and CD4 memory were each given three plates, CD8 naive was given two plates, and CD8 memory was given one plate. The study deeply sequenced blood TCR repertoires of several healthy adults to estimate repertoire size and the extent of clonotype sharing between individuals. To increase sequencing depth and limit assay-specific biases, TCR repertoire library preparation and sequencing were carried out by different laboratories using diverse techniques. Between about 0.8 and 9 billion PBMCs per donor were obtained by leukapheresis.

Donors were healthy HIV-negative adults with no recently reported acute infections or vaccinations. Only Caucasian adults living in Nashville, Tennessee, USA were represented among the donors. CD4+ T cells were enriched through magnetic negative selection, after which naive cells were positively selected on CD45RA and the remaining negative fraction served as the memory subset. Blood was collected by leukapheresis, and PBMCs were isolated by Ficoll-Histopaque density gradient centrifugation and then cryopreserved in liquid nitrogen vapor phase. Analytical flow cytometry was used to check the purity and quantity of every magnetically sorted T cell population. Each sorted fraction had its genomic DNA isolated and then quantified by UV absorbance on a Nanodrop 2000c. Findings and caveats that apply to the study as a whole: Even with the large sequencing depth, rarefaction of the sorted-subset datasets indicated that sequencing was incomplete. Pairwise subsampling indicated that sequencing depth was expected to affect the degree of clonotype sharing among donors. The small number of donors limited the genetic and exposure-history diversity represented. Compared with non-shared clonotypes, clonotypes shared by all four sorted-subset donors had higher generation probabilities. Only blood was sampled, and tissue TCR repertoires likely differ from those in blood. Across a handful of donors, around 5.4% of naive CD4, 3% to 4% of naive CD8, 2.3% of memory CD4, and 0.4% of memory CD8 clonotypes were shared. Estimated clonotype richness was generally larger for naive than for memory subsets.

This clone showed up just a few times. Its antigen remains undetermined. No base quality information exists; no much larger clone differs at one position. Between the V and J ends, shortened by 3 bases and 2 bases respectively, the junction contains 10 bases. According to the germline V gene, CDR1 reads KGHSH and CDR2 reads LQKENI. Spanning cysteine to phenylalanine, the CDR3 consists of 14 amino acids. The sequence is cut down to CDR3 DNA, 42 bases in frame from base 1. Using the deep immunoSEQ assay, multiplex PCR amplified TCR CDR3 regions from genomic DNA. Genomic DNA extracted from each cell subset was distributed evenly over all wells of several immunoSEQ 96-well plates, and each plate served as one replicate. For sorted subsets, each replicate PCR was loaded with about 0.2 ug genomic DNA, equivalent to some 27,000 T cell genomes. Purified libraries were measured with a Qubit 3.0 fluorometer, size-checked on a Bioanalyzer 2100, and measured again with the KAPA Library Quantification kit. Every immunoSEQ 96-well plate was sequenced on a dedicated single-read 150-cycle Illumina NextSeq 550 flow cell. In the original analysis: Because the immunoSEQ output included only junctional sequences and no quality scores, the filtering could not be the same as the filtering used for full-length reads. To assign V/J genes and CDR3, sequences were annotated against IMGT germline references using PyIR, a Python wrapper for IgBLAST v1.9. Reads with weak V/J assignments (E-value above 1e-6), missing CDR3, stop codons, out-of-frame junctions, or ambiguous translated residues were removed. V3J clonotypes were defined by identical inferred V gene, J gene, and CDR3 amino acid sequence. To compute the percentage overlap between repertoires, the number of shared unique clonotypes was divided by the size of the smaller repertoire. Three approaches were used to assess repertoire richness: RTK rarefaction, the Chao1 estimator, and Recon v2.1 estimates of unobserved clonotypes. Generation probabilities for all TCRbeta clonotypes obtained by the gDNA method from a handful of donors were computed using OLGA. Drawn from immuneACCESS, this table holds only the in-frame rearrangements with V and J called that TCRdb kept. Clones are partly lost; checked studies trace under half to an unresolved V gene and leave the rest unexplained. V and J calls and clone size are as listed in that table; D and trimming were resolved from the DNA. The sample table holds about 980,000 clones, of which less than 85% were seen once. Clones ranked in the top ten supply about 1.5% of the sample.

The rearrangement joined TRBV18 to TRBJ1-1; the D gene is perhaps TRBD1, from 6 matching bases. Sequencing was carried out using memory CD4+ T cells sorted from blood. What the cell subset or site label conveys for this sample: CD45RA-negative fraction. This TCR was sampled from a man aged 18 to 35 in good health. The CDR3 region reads CASSPSQGNTEAFF. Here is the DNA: TGTGCCAGCTCACCCTCACAGGGAAACACTGAAGCTTTCTTT.